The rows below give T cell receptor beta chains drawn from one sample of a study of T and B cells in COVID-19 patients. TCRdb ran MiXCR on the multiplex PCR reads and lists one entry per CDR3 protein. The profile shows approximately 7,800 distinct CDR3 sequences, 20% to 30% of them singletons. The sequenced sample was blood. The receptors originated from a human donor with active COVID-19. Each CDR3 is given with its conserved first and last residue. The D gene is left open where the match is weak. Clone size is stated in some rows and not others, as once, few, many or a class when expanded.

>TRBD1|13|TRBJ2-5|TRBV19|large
CASSVDRRETQYF
TGTGCCAGTAGTGTGGACAGGAGAGAGACCCAGTACTTC
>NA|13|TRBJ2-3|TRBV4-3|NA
CASSPGGMDTQYF
TGCGCCAGCAGCCCCGGCGGGATGGATACGCAGTATTTT
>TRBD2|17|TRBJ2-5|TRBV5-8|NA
CASSLGLAGGPQETQYF
TGTGCCAGCAGCTTGGGACTAGCGGGGGGTCCGCAAGAGACCCAGTACTTC
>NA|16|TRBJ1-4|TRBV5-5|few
CASSWEGDATNEKLFF
TGTGCCAGCAGCTGGGAGGGAGATGCAACTAATGAAAAACTGTTTTTT
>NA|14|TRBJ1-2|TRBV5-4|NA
CASSPGGGNYGYTF
TGTGCCAGCAGCCCGGGGGGGGGGAACTATGGCTACACCTTC
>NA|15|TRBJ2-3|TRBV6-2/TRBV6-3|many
CASSSGRPSTDTQYF
TGTGCCAGCAGTTCGGGCAGGCCCTCCACAGATACGCAGTATTTT
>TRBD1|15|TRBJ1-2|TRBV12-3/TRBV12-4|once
CASSPRTGAGYAYTF
TGTGCCAGCAGTCCACGGACAGGGGCGGGATATGCCTACACCTTC
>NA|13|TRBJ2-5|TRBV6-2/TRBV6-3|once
CASNRDTQETRYF
TGTGCCAGCAATCGGGACACTCAAGAGACCCGGTACTTC
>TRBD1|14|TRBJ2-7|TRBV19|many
CASSSGTGGYEQYF
TGTGCCAGTAGTTCCGGGACAGGGGGCTACGAGCAGTACTTC
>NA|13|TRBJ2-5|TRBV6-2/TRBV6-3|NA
CASSFVFQETQYF
TGTGCCAGCAGTTTCGTCTTCCAAGAGACCCAGTACTTC
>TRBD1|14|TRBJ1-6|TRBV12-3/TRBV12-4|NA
CASSPRTGNSPLHF
TGTGCCAGCAGTCCGAGGACAGGGAATTCACCCCTCCACTTT
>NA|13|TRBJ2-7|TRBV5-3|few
CAMGGLTFYEQYF
TGTGCCATGGGGGGCCTAACCTTTTACGAGCAGTACTTC
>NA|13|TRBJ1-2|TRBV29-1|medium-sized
CSVSVQGNYGYTF
TGCAGCGTTTCCGTACAGGGTAACTATGGCTACACCTTC
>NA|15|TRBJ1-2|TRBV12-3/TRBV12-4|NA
CASSRGLWGDYGYTF
TGTGCCAGCAGTAGGGGTTTATGGGGGGACTATGGCTACACCTTC
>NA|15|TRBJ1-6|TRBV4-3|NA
CASAGGISDNSPLHF
TGCGCCAGCGCCGGGGGGATTTCGGATAATTCACCCCTCCACTTT
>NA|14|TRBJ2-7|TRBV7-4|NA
CASSLEGGIAEQYF
TGTGCCAGCAGCTTAGAGGGTGGCATCGCCGAGCAGTACTTC
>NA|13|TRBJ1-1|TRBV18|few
CASSTEYGTEAFF
TGTGCCAGCTCAACAGAGTACGGGACTGAAGCTTTCTTT
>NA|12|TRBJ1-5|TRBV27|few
CASAGVNQPQHF
TGTGCCAGCGCCGGGGTTAATCAGCCCCAGCATTTT
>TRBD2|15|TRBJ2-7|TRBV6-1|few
CASSEASGSSYEQYF
TGTGCCAGCAGTGAAGCTAGCGGGAGCTCCTACGAGCAGTACTTC
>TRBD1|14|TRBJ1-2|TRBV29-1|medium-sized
CSVIAGDSNYGYTF
TGCAGCGTTATTGCTGGGGACAGTAACTATGGCTACACCTTC
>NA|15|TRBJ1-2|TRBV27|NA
CASSITRDLDYGYTF
TGTGCCAGCAGTATCACCCGGGACTTAGACTATGGCTACACCTTC
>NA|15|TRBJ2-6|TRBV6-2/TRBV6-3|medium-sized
CASSADSSGANVLTF
TGTGCCAGCAGTGCGGACAGCTCTGGGGCCAACGTCCTGACTTTC
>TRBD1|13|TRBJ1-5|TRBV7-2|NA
CASSVRGQQPQHF
TGTGCCAGCAGCGTCAGGGGGCAACAGCCCCAGCATTTT
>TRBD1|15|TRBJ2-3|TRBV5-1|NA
CASSRGQGDTDTQYF
TGCGCCAGCAGCAGGGGACAGGGGGACACAGATACGCAGTATTTT
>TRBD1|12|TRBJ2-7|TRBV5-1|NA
CASSLSGGWQYF
TGCGCCAGCAGTCTTTCAGGGGGCTGGCAGTACTTC
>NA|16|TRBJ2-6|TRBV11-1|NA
CASSLEGGSGANVLTF
TGTGCCAGCAGCTTAGAGGGGGGGTCTGGGGCCAACGTCCTGACTTTC
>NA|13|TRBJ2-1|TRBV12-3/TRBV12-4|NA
CASRSTSYGEQFF
TGTGCCAGCAGGTCAACTAGTTATGGTGAGCAGTTCTTC
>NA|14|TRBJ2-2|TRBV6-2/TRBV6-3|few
CASSPPSKTGELFF
TGTGCCAGCAGCCCTCCTTCGAAGACCGGGGAGCTGTTTTTT
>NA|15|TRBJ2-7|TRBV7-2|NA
CASSFPVGVSYEQYF
TGTGCCAGCAGTTTTCCGGTGGGGGTAAGCTACGAGCAGTACTTC
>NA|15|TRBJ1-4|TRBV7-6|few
CASSPQGTDRGKLFF
TGTGCCAGCAGCCCGCAGGGGACCGACCGAGGAAAACTGTTTTTT
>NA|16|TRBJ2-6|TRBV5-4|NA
CASTGRPISGANVLTF
TGTGCCAGCACGGGGAGGCCCATTTCTGGGGCCAACGTCCTGACTTTC